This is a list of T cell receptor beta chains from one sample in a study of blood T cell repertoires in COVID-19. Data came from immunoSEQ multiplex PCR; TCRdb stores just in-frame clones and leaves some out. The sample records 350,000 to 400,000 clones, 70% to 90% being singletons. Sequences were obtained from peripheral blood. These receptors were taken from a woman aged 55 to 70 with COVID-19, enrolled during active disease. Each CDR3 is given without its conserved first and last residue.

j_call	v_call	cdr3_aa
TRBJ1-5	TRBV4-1	ASSPQGAPDQPQH
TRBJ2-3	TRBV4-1	ASSQAPLAGGYTDTQY
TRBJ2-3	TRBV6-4	ASSESGTSSNTQY
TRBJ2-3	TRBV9	ASSVGTVSRQY
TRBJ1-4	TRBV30	AWSVRGGTNEKLF
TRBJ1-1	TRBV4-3	ASSQADRANTEAF
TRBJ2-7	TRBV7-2	ASSLGGPYEQY
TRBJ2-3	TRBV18	ASSLPGQRGGADTQY
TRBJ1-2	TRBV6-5	ASRGGGAQGHGYT
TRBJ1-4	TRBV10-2	ASSESQGLQKLF
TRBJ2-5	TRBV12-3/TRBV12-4	ASSLERETQY
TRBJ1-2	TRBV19	ASSIPRGGASGYT
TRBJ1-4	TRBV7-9	ASSLWTLVGEKLF
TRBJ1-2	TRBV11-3	ASSLRMDGGKEGYT
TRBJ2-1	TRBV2	ASSVYNEQF
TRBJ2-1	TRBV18	ASSPLAPNEQF
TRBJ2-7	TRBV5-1	ASRLTGGSREQY
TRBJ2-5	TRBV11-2	ASSPDRGFETQY
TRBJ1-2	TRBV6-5	ASSPTGEARGYT
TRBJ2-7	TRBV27	ASGGAGMTYEQY
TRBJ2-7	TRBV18	ASSPDGRGRLRQQY
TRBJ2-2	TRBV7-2	ASSPLAGENTGELF
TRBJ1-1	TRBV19	ASSPTVAGQGTEAF
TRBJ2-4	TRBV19	ASSQSTPGGGTKNIQY
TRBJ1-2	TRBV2	ASRSLTGRGYT
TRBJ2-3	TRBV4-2	ASSQDPFGGTDTQY
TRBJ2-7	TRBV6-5	ASSYSRTSGLYEQY
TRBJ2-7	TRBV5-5	ASATTSGGREQY
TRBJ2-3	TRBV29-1	SVALNTDTQY
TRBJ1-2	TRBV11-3	ASSLGQGNYGYT
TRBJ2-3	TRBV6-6	ASGLTGYGTDTQY
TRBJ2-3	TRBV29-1	SVDAGRKVSLDTQY
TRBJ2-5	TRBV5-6	ASLDRGLGVLN
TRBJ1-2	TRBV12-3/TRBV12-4	ASSGDRPYGYT
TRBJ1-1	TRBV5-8	ASSLGGALNTEAF
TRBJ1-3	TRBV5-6	ASSLRAGASGNTIY
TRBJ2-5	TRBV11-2	ASSLTGKETQY
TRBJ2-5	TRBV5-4	ASSLAGRGPQETQY
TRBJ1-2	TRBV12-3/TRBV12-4	ASSTDGIYGYT
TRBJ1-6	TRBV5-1	ASSLYLSSYNSPLH
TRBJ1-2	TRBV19	ASSIGTGDYGYT
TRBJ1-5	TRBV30	AWSRGSQPQH
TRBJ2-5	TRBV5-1	ASSLVGTGTETQY
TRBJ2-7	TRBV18	ASSPDGSYEQY
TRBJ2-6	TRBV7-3	ASSFRGAGANVLT
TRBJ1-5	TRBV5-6	ASSLKAMTISGQPQH
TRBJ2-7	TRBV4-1	ASSQAQGRGEQY
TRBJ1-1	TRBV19	ASSIEAHLAEAF
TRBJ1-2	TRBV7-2	ASSAPRTGPRGNYGYT
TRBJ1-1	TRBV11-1	ATGRLDTEAF
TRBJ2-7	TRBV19	ASSISQTGGMEQY
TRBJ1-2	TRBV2	ASSGSYGYT
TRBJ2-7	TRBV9	ASSVEQVPYEQY
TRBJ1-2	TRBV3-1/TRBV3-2	ASSWTGADGYT
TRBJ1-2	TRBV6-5	ASRPNLNYGYT
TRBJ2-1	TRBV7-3	ASSKRGGLTYNEQF
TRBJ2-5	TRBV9	ASSVEEGWGTQY